These 19 T cell receptor beta chains originate from one sample sequenced in a study of vaccination effects on CD4 cells after COVID-19. No antigen has been identified for these receptors. Here immunoSEQ multiplex PCR was the method, and the copy in TCRdb shows in-frame clones only, minus some. The sample contains around 33,000 clones, roughly four fifths of which appear only once. Within the ViraFEST assay, antigen-specific CD4+ T cells underwent expansion with viral peptide pools prior to sequencing. Following 10 days of culture, CD4+ T cells were isolated. Participants received two doses of either the BNT162b2 or mRNA-1273 vaccine. Sequenced here: CD4+ T cells from PBMCs cultured with HCoV-NL63 spike peptides, sampled after COVID-19 vaccination. The receptors here all came from a human donor who received a COVID-19 vaccine. Some clones in this sample may be carry-over from other donors' samples.

This clone showed up just a few times. This chain links TRBV27 with TRBJ2-3; tentatively, D is TRBD2 (5 bases). V lost 9 bases to trimming and J lost 6 bases, with 7 bases between them. The CDR3 runs 10 residues. Germline CDR1 and CDR2: MNHEY and SMNVEV (reference sequence). CDR3 nucleotide sequence: TGTGCCAGTGGGAGTGATACGCAGTATTTT. Its translation is CASGSDTQYF.

The genes are TRBV10-3 and TRBJ2-5; D call uncertain. V was pared by 2 bases and J by 5 bases, with 12 bases between. This CDR3 contains 14 residues. Germline V lookup: CDR1 ENHRY, CDR2 SYGVKD. CDR3 protein: CAISEADLYETQYF. The CDR3 DNA reads as TGTGCCATCAGTGAGGCGGATCTTTACGAGACCCAGTACTTC.

The chain links TRBV2 to TRBJ2-7, with 7 bases fitting TRBD1. CDR1 and CDR2 from the germline V gene are SNHLY and FYNNEI. V lost 6 bases to trimming and J lost 2 bases; unmatched junction nucleotides: 7. This CDR3 is 14 amino acids long. CDR3 DNA sequence: TGTGCCAGCAGGAGAACCGGGACAGCCTACGAGCAGTACGTC. Translating gives CASRRTGTAYEQYV.

V usage is TRBV5-4 and J usage is TRBJ2-5; D is perhaps TRBD2 (6 bases). The CDR3 is 14 residues long. With 0 bases removed from V and 5 bases from J, the gap between germline ends came to 11 bases. Germline V gene sequence: CDR1 SGHNT, CDR2 YYREEE (reference sequence). CDR3 amino acids: CASSLGTSLETQYF. The CDR3 nucleotides are TGTGCCAGCAGCTTGGGTACTAGCTTGGAGACCCAGTACTTC.

This rearrangement joins TRBV3-1 (or the pseudogene TRBV3-2) to TRBJ2-5; 7 nucleotides align to TRBD2. The CDR3 has 15 amino acids. V shed 4 bases and J 4 bases; nucleotides not matched to a gene: 9. Germline CDR1 reads LGHDT; CDR2 reads YNNKEL (reference sequence). The chain's CDR3 is CASSPWRGRVETQYF. The DNA for the CDR3 is TGTGCCAGCAGCCCCTGGCGGGGGAGGGTAGAGACCCAGTACTTC.

This clone was found once. The chain has TRBV19 and TRBJ1-6; D is perhaps TRBD1 (5 bases). The CDR3 runs to 14 residues. Trimming pared 8 bases from V and 7 bases from J, leaving 15 bases between. Germline loops: CDR1 LNHDA, CDR2 SQIVND (reference sequence). The CDR3 reads CASEFGGENSPLHF. As DNA, the CDR3 is TGTGCCAGTGAGTTCGGGGGGGAAAATTCACCCCTCCACTTT.

The gene calls are TRBV19 and TRBJ1-6, with 9 bases matching TRBD1. This CDR3 comprises 17 residues. Germline loops: CDR1 LNHDA, CDR2 SQIVND (reference sequence). The ends lost 2 bases at V and 10 bases at J; junction bases unmatched: 12. Here the CDR3 DNA reads TGTGCCAGTAGTATAAGGCGATTGGGACAGGGAGGCTCACCCCTCCACTTT. Protein sequence: CASSIRRLGQGGSPLHF.

V and J are TRBV30 and TRBJ2-5; 8 bases align to TRBD2. The CDR3 length is 14 residues. Germline V lookup: CDR1 GTSNPN, CDR2 SVGIG (reference sequence). J gave up 4 bases and V 7 bases, and 11 bases lay outside the gene matches. CDR3: CAFLRRGGTETQYF. As DNA, the CDR3 is TGTGCCTTTCTCCGTCGGGGGGGCACAGAGACCCAGTACTTC.

The chain combines TRBV3-1 (or the pseudogene TRBV3-2) with TRBJ1-6, with D perhaps TRBD1 (5 bases). V lost 5 bases and J 2 bases, leaving 13 bases between the germline ends. The V gene's germline CDR1 is LGHDT and CDR2 YNNKEL (reference sequence). The CDR3 sequence is 16 residues long. The CDR3 nucleotides read TGTGCCAGCAGCAAGAACAGACAGACCTATAATTCACCCCTCCACTTT. Translated: CASSKNRQTYNSPLHF.

The chain couples TRBV7-8 to TRBJ2-7; D is undetermined. CDR3 size: 13 residues. The germline V and J ends were trimmed by 2 bases and 4 bases, with 9 bases remaining between them. CDR1 is SGHVS and CDR2 is FQNEAQ in the germline V gene. The CDR3 spells CASSLSPLYEQYV. In nucleotides, the CDR3 is TGTGCCAGCAGCTTAAGCCCCCTTTACGAGCAGTACGTC.

This chain joins TRBV5-1 and TRBJ2-7; D is possibly TRBD2 (6 bases). Germline CDR1 reads SGHRS; CDR2 reads YFSETQ. CDR3 length: 10 amino acids. The CDR3 loop reads CASSFPEGNV. CDR3 in DNA: TGCGCCAGCAGCTTTCCGGAGGGAAACGTC.

V usage is TRBV16 and J usage is TRBJ2-2; 7 nucleotides agree with TRBD1. In germline, CDR1 is KGHSY, CDR2 FQNENV. After removal of 0 bases from V and 5 bases from J, the junction contained 15 bases not matched to a gene. The CDR3 loop spans 19 amino acids. CDR3 in amino acids: CASSQSLAGGAYKTGELFF. Written as DNA, the CDR3 is TGTGCCAGCAGCCAATCGCTCGCAGGGGGAGCCTATAAGACCGGGGAGCTGTTTTTT. Variable domain in full (rest from reference TRBV16 and TRBJ2-2): GEEVAQTPKHLVRGEGQKAKLYCAPIKGHSYVFWYQQVLKNEFKFLISFQNENVFDETGMPKERFSAKCLPNSPCSLEIQATKLEDSAVYFCASSQSLAGGAYKTGELFFGEGSRLTVL.

V usage is TRBV5-1 and J usage is TRBJ2-1; D tentatively fits TRBD1 or TRBD2 (7 bases each). The CDR3 is 16 amino acids. The germline CDR1 and CDR2 sequences are SGHRS and YFSETQ. V shed 1 base and J shed 10 bases, with 21 bases lying between them. In DNA form, the CDR3 reads TGCGCCAGCAGCTTGACAAGCGGGACAGCGTATCCCGAGCAGTTCTTC. Translated, it gives CASSLTSGTAYPEQFF.

The chain combines TRBV9 with TRBJ1-3; no definite D call. This CDR3 contains 17 residues. Germline V lookup: CDR1 SGDLS, CDR2 YYNGEE. V was shortened by 2 bases and J by 0 bases, with 15 bases between the two germline ends. CDR3 nucleotides: TGTGCCAGCAGCGTGGAGATGGTCCCCAACTCTGGAAACACCATATATTTT. It specifies CASSVEMVPNSGNTIYF.

CDR3 loop: CASSSRQGVGYGYTF. DNA for the CDR3: TGTGCCAGCAGCTCAAGACAGGGAGTTGGCTATGGCTACACCTTC. The chain recombines TRBV13 with TRBJ1-2; TRBD1 matches at 7 bases. CDR1 and CDR2 from the germline V gene are PRHDT and FYEKMQ (reference sequence). The CDR3 extends over 15 amino acids. The V segment lost 4 bases and the J segment 4 bases; nucleotides outside the gene matches: 9.

V gene TRBV4-1 combines with J gene TRBJ2-3; 8 bases are a match to TRBD2. Per the germline V gene, CDR1 is MGHRA and CDR2 is YSYEKL. Trimming cost V 6 bases and J 2 bases; bases outside gene matches: 22. The length of the CDR3 is 20 residues. The CDR3 bases are TGCGCCAGCAGACATTCCCCAAGACGGGGGGGCCCACCCCACACAGATACGCAGTATTTT. It is translated as CASRHSPRRGGPPHTDTQYF.

In DNA, the CDR3 is TGTGCCAGCAGTCTTTACGGAGCAACTAATGAAAAACTGTTTTTT. Translating it yields CASSLYGATNEKLFF. The genes are TRBV6-6 and TRBJ1-4, with D unclear. The V gene's germline CDR1 is MNHNY and CDR2 SVGAGI (reference sequence). With 5 bases removed from V and 0 bases from J, the gap between germline ends came to 10 bases. The CDR3 consists of 15 residues.

V is TRBV18 and J is TRBJ1-3, with TRBD1 matching 8 bases. The ends lost 5 bases at V and 0 bases at J; junction bases unmatched: 6. The germline V gene encodes CDR1 KGHSH and CDR2 LQKENI. This CDR3 is 16 amino acids long. The CDR3 reads CASSSSQGASGNTIYF. The CDR3 nucleotides are TGTGCCAGCTCATCTTCCCAGGGGGCCTCTGGAAACACCATATATTTT.

This clone was recorded once. J is TRBJ2-1 and V is TRBV19; 12 positions match TRBD2. Losses at the gene ends were 6 bases for V and 5 bases for J; bases not matched to a gene: 8. Germline values: CDR1 LNHDA, CDR2 SQIVND (reference sequence). This CDR3 region has 16 residues. The DNA of the CDR3 is TGTGCCAGTAGACGGCGACTAGCGGGGGAACACAATGAGCAGTTCTTC. Translated: CASRRRLAGEHNEQFF.